One sample yielded the 9 T cell receptor beta chains listed below, sequenced in a study of T-cell reconstitution after alpha-beta-depleted transplantation in children. Unique molecular identifiers were incorporated when the TCRbeta library was constructed. Using its own MiXCR run on the PCR reads, TCRdb lists one record per CDR3 protein. The top ten clones hold about 4.3% of a sample with about 610,000 distinct CDR3 sequences, roughly a tenth of them seen once. Source: PBMCs from the stem cell graft donor, taken from the stem cell graft. The origin of the receptors is a human donor who donated a stem cell graft to a child with acute myeloid leukemia.

This clonotype has at least ten counts. The chain couples TRBV6-1 to TRBJ2-1; D possibly matches TRBD1 or TRBD2 (5 bases each). Per germline, CDR1 MNHNS and CDR2 SASEGT. The CDR3 covers 14 residues. Trimming took off 4 bases at V and 0 bases at J, with 7 bases between the two ends. CDR3 bases: TGTGCCAGCAGTGGAGGGGTCTCCTACAATGAGCAGTTCTTC. As protein: CASSGGVSYNEQFF.

There are a few counts of this clonotype. V gene TRBV12-3 or TRBV12-4 combines with J gene TRBJ2-5, with D possibly being TRBD1 (6 bases). The CDR3 has 15 residues. With 5 bases removed from V and 2 bases from J, the gap between germline ends came to 15 bases. The CDR3 DNA is TGTGCCAGCAGTCCCCGTTGGACAGAGCAAGAGACCCAGTACTTC. Protein sequence: CASSPRWTEQETQYF.

The V gene is TRBV2, the J gene TRBJ1-2; 7 positions agree with TRBD1. Germline assignment: CDR1 SNHLY and CDR2 FYNNEI. This CDR3 has 14 residues. V shed 6 bases and J 1 base; nucleotides not matched to a gene: 5. CDR3 sequence reads: CASRGQIFNYGYTF. The CDR3 DNA is TGTGCCAGCAGGGGACAGATTTTTAACTATGGCTACACCTTC.

CDR3 DNA sequence: TGTGCCAGCAGCATGACAGGGGCCGTTAACTCCTACGAGCAGTACTTC. Its translation is CASSMTGAVNSYEQYF. V and J are TRBV7-2 and TRBJ2-7, with 8 bases identical to TRBD1. The V segment lost 5 bases and the J segment 0 bases; nucleotides outside the gene matches: 9. Germline CDR1 is SGHTA and CDR2 is FQGNSA. This CDR3 has 16 residues.

V gene TRBV5-6 combines with J gene TRBJ1-2, with a tentative D call TRBD1 (5 bases). V shed 7 bases and J shed 1 base, with 8 bases lying between them. Germline assignment: CDR1 SGHDT and CDR2 YYEEEE. The CDR3 extends over 12 amino acids. The CDR3 region is CASRGVNYGYTF. In nucleotides, the CDR3 is TGTGCCAGCCGGGGGGTTAACTATGGCTACACCTTC. The variable domain in full, completed from reference TRBV5-6 and TRBJ1-2, reads DAGVTQSPTHLIKTRGQQVTLRCSPKSGHDTVSWYQQALGQGPQFIFQYYEEEERQRGNFPDRFSGHQFPNYSSELNVNALLLGDSALYLCASRGVNYGYTFGSGTRLTVV.

This clonotype has a handful of counts. The genes are TRBV15 and TRBJ2-7, with D possibly matching TRBD1 (5 bases). The CDR3 consists of 13 residues. Trimming stripped 1 base from V and 6 bases from J, with 10 bases between. Germline-derived CDR1 and CDR2 are LNHNV and YYDKDF (reference sequence). The CDR3 spells CATSRAGQSEQYF. CDR3 in DNA: TGTGCCACCAGCAGAGCCGGACAATCCGAGCAGTACTTC.

This clonotype was picked up many times. A junction end diverges from the germline sequence, so it may reflect a read error. This chain connects TRBV5-1 to TRBJ1-5; TRBD1 is a possible D gene (5 bases). The germline V gene has CDR1 SGHRS and CDR2 YFSETQ. The CDR3 sequence is 13 residues long. In nucleotides, the CDR3 is TGCGCCAGCAGGTTGGACACAGATCAGCCCCAGCATTTT. Translated: CASRLDTDQPQHF.

This clonotype was picked up a small number of times. The chain carries TRBV5-4 and TRBJ2-7, with a tentative D call TRBD1 (6 bases). The germline gives CDR1 SGHNT, CDR2 YYREEE (reference sequence). V dropped 3 bases and J dropped 3 bases, with 10 bases sitting between them. The CDR3 spans 13 residues. The CDR3 nucleotides read TGTGCCAGCAGCTCCGGACAGCACTACGAGCAGTACTTC. Translated: CASSSGQHYEQYF. The full variable domain, its missing parts supplied by reference TRBV5-4 and TRBJ2-7, is ETGVTQSPTHLIKTRGQQVTLRCSSQSGHNTVSWYQQALGQGPQFIFQYYREEENGRGNFPPRFSGLQFPNYSSELNVNALELDDSALYLCASSSGQHYEQYFGPGTRLTVT.

The chain combines TRBV20-1 with TRBJ2-1; 7 bases fit TRBD2. J lost 4 bases, V lost 5 bases, and 11 bases had no gene match. Germline-derived CDR1 and CDR2 are DFQATT and SNEGSKA (reference sequence). This CDR3 has 15 residues. CDR3 loop: CSAGGEGKGYNEQFF. The CDR3, as DNA: TGCAGTGCTGGAGGGGAGGGAAAAGGGTACAATGAGCAGTTCTTC.